This TCR beta chain was sequenced in a study of blood T cell repertoires in COVID-19. Study-level background: The samples span acute and convalescent COVID-19 from the United States, Italy and Spain. The cDNA or gDNA used as material had been derived from T cells, B-cell-depleted T cells, or PBMCs.

As handled by the study authors: Amplified reference gene primers provided the basis for estimating nucleated cell counts. Generated by immunoSEQ multiplex PCR, the TCRdb table keeps only in-frame clones and is missing some. V, J and clone size derive from that table, while D and trimming were established from the DNA sequence. Among under 150,000 clones listed, 76% were seen once. V was pared by 4 bases and J by 6 bases, with 9 bases of the junction left unmatched. The V gene's germline CDR1 is SNHLY and CDR2 FYNNEI. This CDR3 comprises 15 residues. This sequence was found in a man aged 60 to 69 with acute or convalescent COVID-19. The sequenced material came from peripheral blood. The genes are TRBV2 and TRBJ1-5, with 7 bases matching TRBD1. The chain's CDR3 is CASSVLFRGLQPQHF. The DNA for the CDR3 is TGTGCCAGCAGTGTTCTGTTTAGGGGGCTTCAGCCCCAGCATTTT.